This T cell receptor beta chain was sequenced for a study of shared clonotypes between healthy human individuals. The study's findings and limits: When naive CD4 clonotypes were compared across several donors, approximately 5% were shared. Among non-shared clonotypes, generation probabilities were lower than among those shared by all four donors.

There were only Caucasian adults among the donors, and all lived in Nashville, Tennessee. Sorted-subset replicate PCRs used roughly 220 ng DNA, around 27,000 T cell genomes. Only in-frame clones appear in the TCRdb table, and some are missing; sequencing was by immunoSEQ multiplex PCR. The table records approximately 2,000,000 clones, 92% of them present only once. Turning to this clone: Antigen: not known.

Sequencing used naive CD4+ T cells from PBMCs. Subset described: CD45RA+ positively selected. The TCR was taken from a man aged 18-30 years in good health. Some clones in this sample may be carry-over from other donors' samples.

CDR3: CASSERGRAEAFF. The CDR3 DNA is TGTGCCAGCAGCGAGAGGGGGCGGGCTGAAGCTTTCTTT. The chain has TRBV27 and TRBJ1-1, with 7 bases that match TRBD1. Germline loops: CDR1 MNHEY, CDR2 SMNVEV (reference sequence). The CDR3 is made up of 13 amino acids. V lost 6 bases, J lost 6 bases, and 7 bases stayed unmatched.